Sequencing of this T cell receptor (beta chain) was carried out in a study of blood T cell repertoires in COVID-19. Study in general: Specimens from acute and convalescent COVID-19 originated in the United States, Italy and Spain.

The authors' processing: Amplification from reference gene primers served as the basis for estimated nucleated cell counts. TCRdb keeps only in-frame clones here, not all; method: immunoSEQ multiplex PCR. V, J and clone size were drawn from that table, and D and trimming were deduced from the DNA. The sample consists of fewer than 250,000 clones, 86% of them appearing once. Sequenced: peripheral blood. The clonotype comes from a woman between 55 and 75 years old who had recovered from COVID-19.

CDR3 bases: TGCGCCAGCAGCCCGGGACTTCATAATGAAAAACTGTTTTTT. Translating gives CASSPGLHNEKLFF. The chain carries TRBV5-1 and TRBJ1-4, with D tentatively TRBD1 (5 bases). Germline V lookup: CDR1 SGHRS, CDR2 YFSETQ. The CDR3 has 14 amino acids. Trimming took off 4 bases at V and 4 bases at J, with 11 bases between the two ends.